Below, 12 T cell receptor beta chains from the same sample are listed, as sequenced in a study of OX40 agonist ivuxolimab in advanced cancers. Sequencing was performed with immunoSEQ multiplex PCR; in TCRdb, only in-frame clones are kept and a portion is missing. The repertoire has some 76,000 clones, over 90% of them found once; the top ten carry roughly 6.4%. The specimen comprised CD4+ or CD8+ T cells sorted from blood, sampled in a trial of the OX40 agonist ivuxolimab. The source is an adult with an advanced solid tumor such as melanoma, head and neck, liver or kidney cancer.

The chain uses TRBV5-1 and TRBJ2-5; TRBD2 aligns across 15 bases. Looked up from germline, CDR1 is SGHRS and CDR2 is YFSETQ. CDR3 length: 16 residues. J lost 3 bases, V lost 4 bases, and 4 bases had no gene match. CDR3 protein: CASSVGTSGGKETQYF. Written as DNA, the CDR3 is TGCGCCAGCAGCGTAGGGACTAGCGGGGGGAAAGAGACCCAGTACTTC. Full variable domain (outside the CDR3, taken from reference TRBV5-1 and TRBJ2-5): KAGVTQTPRYLIKTRGQQVTLSCSPISGHRSVSWYQQTPGQGLQFLFEYFSETQRNKGNFPGRFSGRQFSNSRSEMNVSTLELGDSALYLCASSVGTSGGKETQYFGPGTRLLVL.

J is TRBJ1-1 and V is TRBV19; no reliable D call. The CDR3 spans 15 residues. The V gene lost 7 bases and the J gene lost 4 bases, with 19 bases spanning the gap. CDR1 LNHDA and CDR2 SQIVND come from the germline V gene (reference sequence). The CDR3 sequence: CASNNPGIGITEAFF. As DNA, the CDR3 is TGTGCCAGTAACAATCCCGGGATAGGGATCACTGAAGCTTTCTTT.

The chain joins TRBV7-3 to TRBJ2-6; D uncertain. The V and J ends lost 2 bases and 0 bases respectively, with 5 bases between them. The germline V gene has CDR1 SGHTA and CDR2 FQGTGA. The CDR3 extends over 15 amino acids. This CDR3 reads CASSLFGSGANVLTF. CDR3 DNA: TGTGCCAGCAGCTTATTTGGCTCTGGGGCCAACGTCCTGACTTTC.

The gene calls are TRBV9 and TRBJ2-7; D is unclear. Between the trimmed V and J ends, which lost 0 bases and 0 bases, there was a span of 16 bases. The germline CDR1 and CDR2 sequences are SGDLS and YYNGEE. CDR3 size: 17 residues. CDR3 region: CASSVDWIGPSSYEQYF. The CDR3 bases are TGTGCCAGCAGCGTAGACTGGATCGGTCCAAGCTCCTACGAGCAGTACTTC.

This clone was counted between two and nine times. This CDR3 is CAWSNRGKGEAFF. CDR3 bases: TGTGCCTGGAGTAACAGGGGGAAGGGTGAAGCTTTCTTT. The rearrangement joins TRBV30 to TRBJ1-1, with 8 positions matching TRBD1. Germline CDR1 and CDR2: GTSNPN and SVGIG (reference sequence). CDR3 length: 13 residues. The ends lost 2 bases at V and 7 bases at J; junction bases unmatched: 6.

The J gene is TRBJ1-5, the V gene TRBV4-3; D is uncertain. The V end lost 4 bases, the J end lost 0 bases, and 10 bases lay between the germline ends. This CDR3 has 15 residues. CDR1 and CDR2 (germline): LGHNA, YSLEER. The CDR3 coding sequence is TGCGCCAGCAGCCCCTCGGCAGTTAGCAATCAGCCCCAGCATTTT. It translates to CASSPSAVSNQPQHF.

This chain uses TRBV14 with TRBJ2-7, with TRBD1 identical over 7 bases. There are 18 residues in the CDR3. The germline gives CDR1 SGHDN, CDR2 FVKESK. Trimming removed 3 bases from V and 3 bases from J; junction bases left unmatched: 17. The CDR3: CASSHNPFGRGSHYEQYF. The CDR3, as DNA: TGTGCCAGCAGCCATAACCCCTTCGGCAGGGGGTCCCACTACGAGCAGTACTTC.

Remarks on this clone: Germline is not matched at one junction end, which may reflect a read error. This chain joins TRBV20-1 and TRBJ2-5, with TRBD2 identical over 7 bases. This CDR3 region has 10 residues. Germline V gene sequence: CDR1 DFQATT, CDR2 SNEGSKA (reference sequence). The CDR3 coding sequence is TGCAGTGCGGGCAAGGGAGGGGAGGACTTC. Its protein product is CSAGKGGEDF.

The chain has TRBV18 and TRBJ1-1; D may be TRBD1 (5 bases). CDR1 is KGHSH and CDR2 is LQKENI in the germline V gene. The CDR3 has 15 amino acids. Trimming cost V 2 bases and J 4 bases, with 14 bases left between them. The CDR3 DNA is TGTGCCAGCTCACCAAGCCAAGGGGATCGCACTGAAGCTTTCTTT. This gives the protein CASSPSQGDRTEAFF.

V gene TRBV27 combines with J gene TRBJ1-1; no clear D. V lost 1 base and J 7 bases, leaving 7 bases between the germline ends. Germline V gene lookup returns CDR1 MNHEY and CDR2 SMNVEV (reference sequence). This CDR3 region has 12 residues. The CDR3 protein is CASSLLGDEAFF. The CDR3 bases are TGTGCCAGCAGTTTATTGGGAGATGAAGCTTTCTTT.

This clone has just a few counts. The J gene is TRBJ2-4, the V gene TRBV15; no definite D call. V was shortened by 0 bases and J by 0 bases, with 9 bases between the two germline ends. This CDR3 has 16 amino acids. Germline values: CDR1 LNHNV, CDR2 YYDKDF (reference sequence). In nucleotides, the CDR3 is TGTGCCACCAGCAGAGATCTAACAATAGCCAAAAACATTCAGTACTTC. Amino acids: CATSRDLTIAKNIQYF.

V usage is TRBV4-3 and J usage is TRBJ1-2; D gene uncertain. Trimming took off 0 bases at V and 0 bases at J, with 20 bases between the two ends. Germline assignment: CDR1 LGHNA and CDR2 YSLEER. The CDR3 totals 19 residues. CDR3 sequence: CASSQDRFVAGLPNYGYTF. The CDR3 bases are TGCGCCAGCAGCCAAGATCGTTTCGTCGCAGGCCTACCTAACTATGGCTACACCTTC.